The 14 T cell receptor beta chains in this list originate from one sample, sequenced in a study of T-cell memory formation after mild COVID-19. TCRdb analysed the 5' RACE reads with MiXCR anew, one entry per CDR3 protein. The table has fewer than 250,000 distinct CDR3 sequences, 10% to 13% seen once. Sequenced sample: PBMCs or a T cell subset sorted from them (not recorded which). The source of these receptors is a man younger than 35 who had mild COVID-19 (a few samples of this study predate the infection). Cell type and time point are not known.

The CDR3 spells CASRESAGASNEQFF. CDR3 coding DNA: TGCGCCAGCAGGGAGTCAGCGGGGGCCTCCAATGAGCAGTTCTTC. V is TRBV5-1 and J is TRBJ2-1; 8 bases line up with TRBD2. CDR1 SGHRS and CDR2 YFSETQ come from the germline V gene. Germline trimming cut 5 bases from V and 6 bases from J; bases unmatched to any gene: 10. This CDR3 contains 15 residues.

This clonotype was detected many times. The CDR3 protein is CASSSDVAGGDTQYF. DNA of the CDR3: TGCGCCAGCAGTTCCGACGTGGCAGGGGGAGATACGCAGTATTTT. This sequence joins TRBV4-3 and TRBJ2-3; TRBD1 aligns across 7 bases. The CDR3 is 15 amino acids. The ends lost 6 bases at V and 5 bases at J; junction bases unmatched: 11. The germline V gene encodes CDR1 LGHNA and CDR2 YSLEER.

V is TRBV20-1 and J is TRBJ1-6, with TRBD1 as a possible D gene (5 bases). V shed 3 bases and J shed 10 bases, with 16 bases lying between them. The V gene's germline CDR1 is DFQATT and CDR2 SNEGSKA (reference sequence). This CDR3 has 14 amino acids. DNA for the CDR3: TGCAGTGCTAGTTCAGGGCTCCTCCCGTCACCCCTCCACTTT. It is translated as CSASSGLLPSPLHF.

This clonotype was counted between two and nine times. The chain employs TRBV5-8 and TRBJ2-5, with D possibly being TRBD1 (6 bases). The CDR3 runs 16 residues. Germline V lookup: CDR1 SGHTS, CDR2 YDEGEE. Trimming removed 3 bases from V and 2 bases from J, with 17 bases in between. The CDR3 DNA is TGTGCCAGCAGCTGGATGGGGGCGTCTACTCAAGAGACCCAGTACTTC. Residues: CASSWMGASTQETQYF.

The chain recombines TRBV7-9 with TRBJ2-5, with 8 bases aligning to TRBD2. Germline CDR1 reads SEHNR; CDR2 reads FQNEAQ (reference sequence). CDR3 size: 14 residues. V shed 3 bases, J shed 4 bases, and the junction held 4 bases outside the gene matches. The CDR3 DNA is TGTGCCAGCAGCTTCGGGACTAGTTTAGAGACCCAGTACTTC. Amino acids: CASSFGTSLETQYF.

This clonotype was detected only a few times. CDR3 in DNA: TGTGCCAGCAGTTACTCGATACGTGCACAGGGGTCGACTGAAGCTTTCTTT. The encoded protein is CASSYSIRAQGSTEAFF. The chain couples TRBV6-5 to TRBJ1-1, with 7 bases fitting TRBD1. CDR1 MNHEY and CDR2 SVGAGI come from the germline V gene. CDR3 length equals 17 residues. V lost 0 bases, J lost 5 bases, and 12 bases stayed unmatched.

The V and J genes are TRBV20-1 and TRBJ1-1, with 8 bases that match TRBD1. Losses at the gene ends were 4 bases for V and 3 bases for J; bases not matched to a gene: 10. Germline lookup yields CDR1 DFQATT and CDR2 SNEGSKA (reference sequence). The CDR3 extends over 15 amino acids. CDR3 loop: CSAKPTGDSDTEAFF. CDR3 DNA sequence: TGCAGTGCTAAGCCGACAGGGGATAGCGACACTGAAGCTTTCTTT.

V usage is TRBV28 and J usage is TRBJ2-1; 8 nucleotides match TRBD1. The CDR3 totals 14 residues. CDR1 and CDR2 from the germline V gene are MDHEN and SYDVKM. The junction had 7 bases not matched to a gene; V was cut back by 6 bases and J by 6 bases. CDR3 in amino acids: CASRNSGTGNEQFF. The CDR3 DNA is TGTGCCAGCAGAAACTCGGGGACAGGCAATGAGCAGTTCTTC. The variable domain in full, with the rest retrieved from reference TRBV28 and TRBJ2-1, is DVKVTQSSRYLVKRTGEKVFLECVQDMDHENMFWYRQDPGLGLRLIYFSYDVKMKEKGDIPEGYSVSREKKERFSLILESASTNQTSMYLCASRNSGTGNEQFFGPGTRLTVL.

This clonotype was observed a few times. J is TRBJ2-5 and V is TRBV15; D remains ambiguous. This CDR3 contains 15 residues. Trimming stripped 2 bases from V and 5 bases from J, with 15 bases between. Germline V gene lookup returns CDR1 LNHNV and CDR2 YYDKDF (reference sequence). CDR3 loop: CATSRQRQLGETQYF. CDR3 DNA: TGTGCCACCAGCAGACAAAGACAACTTGGGGAGACCCAGTACTTC.

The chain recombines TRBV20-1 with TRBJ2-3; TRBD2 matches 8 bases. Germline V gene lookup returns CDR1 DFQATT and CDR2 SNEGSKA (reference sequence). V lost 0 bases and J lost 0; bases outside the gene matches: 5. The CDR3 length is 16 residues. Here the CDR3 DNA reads TGCAGTGCTAGAGATATCCCTAGCGGGAGCACAGATACGCAGTATTTT. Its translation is CSARDIPSGSTDTQYF.

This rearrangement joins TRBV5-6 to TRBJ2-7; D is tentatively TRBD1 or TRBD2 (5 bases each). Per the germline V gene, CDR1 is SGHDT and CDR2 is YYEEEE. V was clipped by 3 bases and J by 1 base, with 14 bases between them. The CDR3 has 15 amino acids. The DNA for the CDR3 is TGTGCCAGCAGCTCACCGGGACGGAATTCCTACGAGCAGTACTTC. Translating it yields CASSSPGRNSYEQYF.

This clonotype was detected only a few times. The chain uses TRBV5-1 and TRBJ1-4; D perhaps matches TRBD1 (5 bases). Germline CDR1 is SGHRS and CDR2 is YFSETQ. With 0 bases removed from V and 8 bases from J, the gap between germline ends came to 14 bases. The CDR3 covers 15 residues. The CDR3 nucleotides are TGCGCCAGCAGCTTGGCTCCTCAGGGCGGCGAAAAACTGTTTTTT. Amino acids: CASSLAPQGGEKLFF.

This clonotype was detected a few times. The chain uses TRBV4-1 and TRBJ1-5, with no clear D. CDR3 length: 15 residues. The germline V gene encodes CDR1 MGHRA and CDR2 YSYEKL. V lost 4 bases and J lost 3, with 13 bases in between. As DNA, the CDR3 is TGCGCCAGCAGCCGGGCAGCGGGCCTCAATCAGCCCCAGCATTTT. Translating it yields CASSRAAGLNQPQHF.

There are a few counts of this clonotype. CDR3 nucleotide sequence: TGCGCCAGCAGTTTACAGGGAGGTGGTTCACCCCTCCACTTT. This gives the protein CASSLQGGGSPLHF. The chain links TRBV4-3 to TRBJ1-6; D is possibly TRBD1 (6 bases). V shed 6 bases and J shed 9 bases, with 15 bases lying between them. The CDR3 is made up of 14 amino acids. CDR1 and CDR2 (germline): LGHNA, YSLEER.